Following are 31 T cell receptor beta chains from one sample sequenced in a study of blood T cell repertoires in COVID-19. Only in-frame clones appear in the TCRdb table, and some are missing; sequencing was by immunoSEQ multiplex PCR. The table has almost 350,000 clones, around nine tenths seen once. The sequenced sample consisted of PBMCs or T cells enriched from blood (not recorded which). The receptor source for this set is a woman aged 25 to 39 who had been exposed to COVID-19.

The genes are TRBV7-9 and TRBJ2-1, with 10 nucleotides matching TRBD2. Looked up from germline, CDR1 is SEHNR and CDR2 is FQNEAQ (reference sequence). This CDR3 has 16 amino acids. With 5 bases clipped from V and 5 bases from J, the junction kept 9 bases outside the gene matches. The CDR3 region is CASSAIAGGPHNEQFF. The CDR3 DNA follows: TGTGCCAGCAGCGCAATAGCGGGAGGTCCCCACAATGAGCAGTTCTTC.

The chain is built from TRBV5-1 and TRBJ2-7, with 8 bases identical to TRBD2. J lost 12 bases, V lost 3 bases, and 8 bases had no gene match. Germline CDR1 reads SGHRS; CDR2 reads YFSETQ. The CDR3 spans 12 residues. Here the CDR3 DNA reads TGCGCCAGCAGCTCCGGACTAGCCCATTGGTACTTC. It encodes CASSSGLAHWYF. Combining the CDR3 with reference TRBV5-1 and TRBJ2-7 gives the whole variable domain KAGVTQTPRYLIKTRGQQVTLSCSPISGHRSVSWYQQTPGQGLQFLFEYFSETQRNKGNFPGRFSGRQFSNSRSEMNVSTLELGDSALYLCASSSGLAHWYFGPGTRLTVT.

The gene calls are TRBV21-1 and TRBJ2-7; TRBD2 is the table's D call and was not checked against the DNA. TRBV21-1 represents a pseudogene. The CDR3 contains 17 residues. CDR3 in amino acids: CASSKVMGGRAFGEQYF. The CDR3 coding sequence is TGTGCCAGCAGCAAAGTCATGGGCGGGAGGGCCTTCGGCGAGCAGTACTTC.

This clone was picked up a small number of times. This sample includes further DNA sequences coding for the same CDR3. V and J are TRBV9 and TRBJ1-2; 8 positions match TRBD1. CDR3 length equals 15 residues. CDR1 is SGDLS, CDR2 YYNGEE, per germline. The V and J ends lost 3 bases and 2 bases, in that order; junction bases with no gene match: 6. The DNA of the CDR3 is TGTGCCAGCAGCGCTCAGGGGGCGCCCAACTATGGCTACACCTTC. It translates to CASSAQGAPNYGYTF.

The V and J genes are TRBV28 and TRBJ1-1, with 10 bases matching TRBD1. The ends lost 5 bases at V and 4 bases at J; junction bases unmatched: 7. Germline V gene data show CDR1 as MDHEN and CDR2 as SYDVKM. This CDR3 is 15 amino acids long. The CDR3 coding sequence is TGTGCCAGCAGTCTCGGGACAGGGGTGGCCACTGAAGCTTTCTTT. It encodes CASSLGTGVATEAFF.

The CDR3 DNA follows: TGTGCCAGCAGCTTGGGGGGACTAGCCAAATTCAATGAGCAGTTCTTC. Protein product: CASSLGGLAKFNEQFF. J is TRBJ2-1 and V is TRBV5-6, with 9 bases lining up with TRBD2. CDR3 size: 16 residues. The V and J ends lost 0 bases and 6 bases, in that order; junction bases with no gene match: 7. Germline CDR1 reads SGHDT; CDR2 reads YYEEEE.

The chain combines TRBV28 with TRBJ2-7; 7 nucleotides align to TRBD1. Germline lookup yields CDR1 MDHEN and CDR2 SYDVKM. Trimming at V came to 4 bases and at J to 0 bases, leaving 9 bases not matched to a gene. The CDR3 contains 16 residues. The DNA of the CDR3 is TGTGCCAGCAGTTCTCGGGCAGGGGGTCGCTCCTACGAGCAGTACTTC. Its protein product is CASSSRAGGRSYEQYF.

The chain joins TRBV19 to TRBJ2-7; no definite D call. The germline V gene has CDR1 LNHDA and CDR2 SQIVND (reference sequence). The CDR3 consists of 14 residues. V was shortened by 5 bases and J by 0 bases, with 11 bases between the two germline ends. CDR3 sequence: CASSEAFSSYEQYF. CDR3 nucleotides: TGTGCCAGTAGTGAAGCTTTTAGCTCCTACGAGCAGTACTTC.

The rearrangement links TRBV6-5 to TRBJ2-7; 7 nucleotides agree with TRBD1. The V gene's germline CDR1 is MNHEY and CDR2 SVGAGI. The CDR3 loop spans 13 amino acids. The V and J ends lost 2 bases and 13 bases, in that order; junction bases with no gene match: 11. Here the CDR3 reads CASSYALGTARYF. As DNA, the CDR3 is TGTGCCAGCAGTTACGCCTTAGGGACAGCGAGATACTTC.

This clone turned up a few times. This chain uses TRBV19 with TRBJ1-5; D gene unclear. Germline CDR1 is LNHDA and CDR2 is SQIVND (reference sequence). The CDR3 spans 15 residues. V lost 4 bases, J lost 6 bases, and 16 bases lay in between. The CDR3 DNA reads as TGTGCCAGTAGTACAGGAGGAATCTCTTCTCAGCCCCAGCATTTT. This sequence encodes CASSTGGISSQPQHF.

The chain joins TRBV3-1 (or the pseudogene TRBV3-2) to TRBJ1-3; D unclear. Trimming shortened V by 1 base and J by 0 bases, and 7 bases separated the two germline ends. CDR1 is LGHDT and CDR2 is YNNKEL in the germline V gene (reference sequence). The CDR3 has 15 residues. The DNA of the CDR3 is TGTGCCAGCAGCCAAGGCCGGGGCTCTGGAAACACCATATATTTT. The encoded protein is CASSQGRGSGNTIYF.

Concerning this clone: Other DNA sequences in the sample encode the same CDR3. CDR3 in amino acids: CASSTGGGNQPQHF. DNA of the CDR3: TGTGCCAGCAGTACGGGAGGGGGTAATCAGCCCCAGCATTTT. The chain links TRBV27 to TRBJ1-5; a weak D match, TRBD1 (6 bases). V dropped 5 bases and J dropped 4 bases, with 12 bases sitting between them. The CDR3 sequence is 14 residues long. Germline V gene data show CDR1 as MNHEY and CDR2 as SMNVEV (reference sequence).

This chain links TRBV11-2 with TRBJ1-2, with 8 bases aligning to TRBD1. Trimming took 3 bases from V and 8 from J; bases not matched to a gene: 8. CDR3 length: 14 amino acids. Germline CDR1 reads SGHAT; CDR2 reads FQNNGV. The CDR3 sequence is CASSLTPGGEGYTF. CDR3 in DNA: TGTGCCAGCAGCTTGACCCCAGGGGGCGAGGGCTACACCTTC.

The chain employs TRBV5-1 and TRBJ2-5; possible D gene TRBD2, 6 bases. The CDR3 covers 14 residues. In germline, CDR1 is SGHRS, CDR2 YFSETQ. V was clipped by 0 bases and J by 5 bases, with 11 bases between them. The CDR3 spells CASSLGAGRETQYF. As DNA, the CDR3 is TGCGCCAGCAGCTTGGGGGCAGGGAGGGAGACCCAGTACTTC.

The genes are TRBV11-2 and TRBJ2-1; 8 bases match TRBD1. V shed 5 bases and J 8 bases; nucleotides not matched to a gene: 11. The CDR3 totals 15 residues. The V gene's germline CDR1 is SGHAT and CDR2 FQNNGV. CDR3 sequence: CASSIRGQGAHEQFF. The CDR3 nucleotides read TGTGCCAGCAGCATCAGAGGGCAGGGGGCCCATGAGCAGTTCTTC.

The chain employs TRBV2 and TRBJ2-1, with TRBD2 matching 10 bases. Germline values: CDR1 SNHLY, CDR2 FYNNEI. This CDR3 comprises 13 residues. The V segment lost 6 bases and the J segment 10 bases; nucleotides outside the gene matches: 6. The CDR3 spells CASSLAGEAEQFF. The CDR3 nucleotides are TGTGCCAGCAGCCTAGCGGGGGAGGCGGAGCAGTTCTTC.

The V and J genes are TRBV21-1 and TRBJ1-5. TRBV21-1 is a recognized pseudogene. The CDR3 covers 20 residues. The CDR3 bases are TGTGCCAGCAGCAAGAGAGGCCCCTTTGGCCCGGGGAAGGGCGGCCAGCCCCAGCATTTT. Protein: CASSKRGPFGPGKGGQPQHF.

The V gene is TRBV28, the J gene TRBJ1-2, with a possible D match to TRBD1 (6 bases). V lost 4 bases, J lost 10 bases, and 22 bases lay in between. Germline V gives CDR1 MDHEN, CDR2 SYDVKM. This CDR3 has 15 residues. The CDR3 loop is CASSSSAARGSDYTF. CDR3 DNA sequence: TGTGCCAGCAGTTCCTCCGCGGCCAGGGGCTCGGACTACACCTTC.

This clone was detected once. The DNA for the CDR3 is TGTGCCAGCAACAGGGGCCCGGATGAGCAGTTCTTC. Translation gives CASNRGPDEQFF. The rearrangement joins TRBV3-1 (or the pseudogene TRBV3-2) to TRBJ2-1; 7 bases are shared with TRBD1. V lost 7 bases, J lost 8 bases, and 5 bases stayed unmatched. The CDR3 consists of 12 residues. Germline values: CDR1 LGHDT, CDR2 YNNKEL (reference sequence).

The chain is built from TRBV7-6 and TRBJ2-7; the match to TRBD2 covers 9 bases. The CDR3 runs to 15 residues. With V trimmed by 3 bases and J by 0 bases, 3 bases remained unmatched. Germline lookup yields CDR1 SGHVS and CDR2 FNYEAQ. The DNA for the CDR3 is TGTGCCAGCAGCTTGGCTAGCGGGGTCTCCTACGAGCAGTACTTC. This encodes CASSLASGVSYEQYF.

The rearrangement uses TRBV9 and TRBJ2-6, with 7 bases fitting TRBD1. V shed 0 bases and J 3 bases; nucleotides not matched to a gene: 6. CDR1 and CDR2 (germline): SGDLS, YYNGEE. The CDR3 is made up of 17 amino acids. CDR3 nucleotide sequence: TGTGCCAGCAGCGTAGATGCAGGGGGAATTGGGGCCAACGTCCTGACTTTC. Its protein is CASSVDAGGIGANVLTF. The variable domain in full, with the rest retrieved from reference TRBV9 and TRBJ2-6, is DSGVTQTPKHLITATGQRVTLRCSPRSGDLSVYWYQQSLDQGLQFLIQYYNGEERAKGNILERFSAQQFPDLHSELNLSSLELGDSALYFCASSVDAGGIGANVLTFGAGSRLTVL.

The rearrangement joins TRBV7-9 to TRBJ2-1; D is possibly TRBD1 (5 bases). Trimming took 3 bases from V and 7 from J, leaving 10 bases between them. The CDR3 is 13 amino acids. From germline, CDR1 is SEHNR and CDR2 FQNEAQ (reference sequence). The CDR3 region has the DNA TGTGCCAGCAGCTTCCCCGACAGAAATGAGCAGTTCTTC. Amino acid sequence: CASSFPDRNEQFF.

V and J are TRBV19 and TRBJ1-1; D may be TRBD1 (5 bases). V lost 5 bases to trimming and J lost 5 bases, with 24 bases between them. Germline V lookup: CDR1 LNHDA, CDR2 SQIVND (reference sequence). The CDR3 runs 17 residues. In DNA form, the CDR3 reads TGTGCCAGTAGTCCGACGGAGCACCCGGGCCGGGGGACTGAAGCTTTCTTT. Its translation is CASSPTEHPGRGTEAFF.

The chain combines TRBV19 with TRBJ1-4; 9 bases align to TRBD1. The CDR3 has 15 amino acids. CDR1 and CDR2 from the germline V gene are LNHDA and SQIVND (reference sequence). V shed 7 bases, J shed 5 bases, and the junction held 8 bases outside the gene matches. The DNA for the CDR3 is TGTGCCAGTAAGCCGGGACAGGGATTCAATGAAAAACTGTTTTTT. It is translated as CASKPGQGFNEKLFF.

The chain joins TRBV12-3 or TRBV12-4 to TRBJ1-1; unclear D gene. The CDR3 is made up of 12 amino acids. The V end was cut by 7 bases, the J end by 1 base, with 7 bases between. The CDR3: CASTQSNTEAFF. In DNA, the CDR3 is TGTGCCAGCACTCAGTCGAACACTGAAGCTTTCTTT.

V and J are TRBV9 and TRBJ2-1, with TRBD2 matching over 8 bases. Trimming removed 0 bases from V and 10 bases from J; junction bases left unmatched: 6. CDR1 and CDR2 (germline): SGDLS, YYNGEE. This CDR3 is 14 amino acids long. The CDR3, as DNA: TGTGCCAGCAGCGTAGCGGGAGGGCCATTGGAGCAGTTCTTC. Its translation is CASSVAGGPLEQFF.

CDR3 bases: TGTGCCAGCAGCTTAGCTATACAGGGGGCAGGAAATGAGCAGTTCTTC. Its translation: CASSLAIQGAGNEQFF. The chain links TRBV7-2 to TRBJ2-1; 9 positions match TRBD1. V dropped 0 bases and J dropped 7; count of bases not matched to a gene: 7. Germline-derived CDR1 and CDR2 are SGHTA and FQGNSA. The CDR3 spans 16 residues.

This clone was seen a few times. The J gene is TRBJ1-5, the V gene TRBV3-1 (or the pseudogene TRBV3-2); D is undetermined. V lost 0 bases and J 4 bases, leaving 10 bases between the germline ends. Germline V lookup: CDR1 LGHDT, CDR2 YNNKEL (reference sequence). This CDR3 is 15 amino acids long. DNA of the CDR3: TGTGCCAGCAGCCAAGAGTTGAGGGCTAATCAGCCCCAGCATTTT. Protein product: CASSQELRANQPQHF.

Concerning this clone: A read error may account for a junction end that differs from germline. V and J are TRBV7-9 and TRBJ2-7, with TRBD2 matching 12 bases. The CDR3 is 12 residues long. The germline V gene has CDR1 SEHNR and CDR2 FQNEAQ (reference sequence). This CDR3 reads CASSWLAGGQDF. CDR3 nucleotides: TGTGCCAGCAGCTGGCTAGCGGGAGGGCAGGACTTC.

The chain is built from TRBV3-1 (or the pseudogene TRBV3-2) and TRBJ2-7; D might be TRBD2 (5 bases). Germline CDR1 is LGHDT and CDR2 is YNNKEL (reference sequence). The CDR3 extends over 14 amino acids. V shed 2 bases and J shed 0 bases, with 8 bases lying between them. The CDR3 loop reads CASSQWAGSYEQYF. DNA for the CDR3: TGTGCCAGCAGCCAATGGGCGGGCTCCTACGAGCAGTACTTC.

This chain uses TRBV18 with TRBJ1-1, with D uncertain. The CDR3 is 15 residues long. The V end lost 2 bases, the J end lost 4 bases, and 14 bases lay between the germline ends. Germline CDR1 KGHSH, CDR2 LQKENI. CDR3 bases: TGTGCCAGCTCACCAAGGCGGGCAGGTGGCACTGAAGCTTTCTTT. This translates into CASSPRRAGGTEAFF.